Listed below are T cell receptor beta chains from one sample, sequenced in a study of CD8 T cells in Susac syndrome. TCRdb re-analysed the immunoSEQ multiplex PCR reads in MiXCR, keeping a single row per CDR3 protein. The sample yields about 94,000 distinct CDR3 sequences, roughly 94% seen once. Sequenced input: CD4+ T cells from PBMCs. The receptors come from a human donor with Susac syndrome. The CDR3 runs from the conserved cysteine through the conserved F or W. A D gene is named only where the DNA matches it firmly. Rows give clone size only sometimes, using once, few, many, or a class for an expanded clone.

len	v_gene	j_gene	d_gene	abundance	CDR3nt	CDR3aa
16	TRBV4-1	TRBJ1-6	-	-	TGCGCCAGCAGCCAAGCACAGGGCCTCTATAATTCACCCCTCCACTTT	CASSQAQGLYNSPLHF
14	TRBV6-1	TRBJ2-5	-	-	TGTGCCAGCAGTGAAGCTGGCAGCCAAGAGACCCAGTACTTC	CASSEAGSQETQYF
16	TRBV7-9	TRBJ2-3	TRBD2	-	TGTGCCAGCAGCTCTACTCCTAGCGGGGGCACAGATACGCAGTATTTT	CASSSTPSGGTDTQYF
14	TRBV12-5	TRBJ2-5	-	-	TGTGCTAGTGGTTCCGGACACTCGGCAGAGACCCAGTACTTC	CASGSGHSAETQYF
16	TRBV7-2	TRBJ2-6	-	-	TGTGCCAGCAGCTTACTCCAGGGCTCTGGGGCCAACGTCCTGACTTTC	CASSLLQGSGANVLTF
14	TRBV7-9	TRBJ2-7	-	-	TGTGCCAGCAGCGCCTCATCCCGGGCCTACGAGCAGTACTTC	CASSASSRAYEQYF
11	TRBV12-3/TRBV12-4	TRBJ2-2	-	-	TGTGCCAGCACCACCACCGGGGAGCTGTTTTTT	CASTTTGELFF
18	TRBV7-2	TRBJ2-1	TRBD2	-	TGTGCCAGCAGCTTAACTAGCGGGGGGCGCCACCAGGGGAATGAGCAGTTCTTC	CASSLTSGGRHQGNEQFF
16	TRBV9	TRBJ1-2	TRBD1	-	TGTGCCAGCAGCGCAAGCCGGGACAGGGGAGGGTATGGCTACACCTTC	CASSASRDRGGYGYTF
14	TRBV20-1	TRBJ2-3	TRBD2	-	TGCAGTGCTGTTAGCGGGGGACGCACAGATACGCAGTATTTT	CSAVSGGRTDTQYF
15	TRBV11-2	TRBJ1-2	-	-	TGTGCCAGCAGCTTAGATCTGGTAGGGAGCTATGGCTACACCTTC	CASSLDLVGSYGYTF
16	TRBV6-2/TRBV6-3	TRBJ2-5	TRBD1	-	TGTGCCAGCAGTTCCGATCGACAGGGGGGCTGGAAGACCCAGTACTTC	CASSSDRQGGWKTQYF
15	TRBV15	TRBJ2-3	-	-	TGTGCCACCAGCAGAGTACAGGGAGGTGGAGATACGCAGTATTTT	CATSRVQGGGDTQYF
17	TRBV4-2	TRBJ1-2	-	-	TGTGCCAGCAGCCAAGCGTCCGGGGCAGCCCTTAACTATGGCTACACCTTC	CASSQASGAALNYGYTF
16	TRBV5-1	TRBJ1-2	TRBD1	once	TGCGCCAGCAGCCCGGGACAGGGTTCCCCGTCCTATGGCTACACCTTC	CASSPGQGSPSYGYTF
14	TRBV19	TRBJ1-5	-	-	TGTGCCAGTACCCCGGGGGCACCTAATCAGCCCCAGCATTTT	CASTPGAPNQPQHF
15	TRBV27	TRBJ2-1	TRBD1	-	TGTGCCAGCAGTCTGGACCGGGACAGGCCCAATGAGCAGTTCTTC	CASSLDRDRPNEQFF
13	TRBV28	TRBJ2-5	-	-	TGTGCCAGCAGTTTGGTCAGCGAGGAGACCCAGTACTTC	CASSLVSEETQYF
15	TRBV4-1	TRBJ2-5	TRBD1	-	TGCGCCAGCAGCCATTTAGGACAGGGGCAAGAGACCCAGTACTTC	CASSHLGQGQETQYF
15	TRBV19	TRBJ2-7	TRBD2	-	TGTGCCAGTAGTAGGACTCTAGCGGTCTCCTACGAGCAGTACTTC	CASSRTLAVSYEQYF
12	TRBV6-6	TRBJ1-2	TRBD1	-	TGTGCCAGCACCATACAGGGGGAAGGCTACACCTTC	CASTIQGEGYTF
15	TRBV7-2	TRBJ1-4	-	-	TGTGCCAGCAGCCCAACTGGGAGGTCTGATGAAAAACTGTTTTTT	CASSPTGRSDEKLFF
13	TRBV3-1	TRBJ1-2	-	once	TGTGCCAGCAGCCAAGGGGGGGCCTATGGCTACACCTTC	CASSQGGAYGYTF
12	TRBV12-3/TRBV12-4	TRBJ2-4	-	-	TGTGCCAGCATGCGGTACAGCGACATTCAGTACTTC	CASMRYSDIQYF
15	TRBV18	TRBJ1-2	TRBD1	-	TGTGCCAGCTCAGGAATCCAGGGGGCCGACTATGGCTACACCTTC	CASSGIQGADYGYTF
12	TRBV14	TRBJ2-7	-	-	TGTGCCAGCAGCTCGGCCCACTACGAGCAGTACTTC	CASSSAHYEQYF
15	TRBV5-1	TRBJ2-3	TRBD2	-	TGCGCCAGCAGCTTGCTAGCGGGGAGCACAGATACGCAGTATTTT	CASSLLAGSTDTQYF
13	TRBV24-1	TRBJ2-3	-	-	TGTGCCACCAGTGATTACAGCACAGATACGCAGTATTTT	CATSDYSTDTQYF
13	TRBV5-4	TRBJ1-1	-	-	TGTGCCAGCAGCTTTTCGGCGAACACTGAAGCTTTCTTT	CASSFSANTEAFF
13	TRBV3-1	TRBJ2-2	-	-	TGTGCCAGCAGCCAAGAGCTAGGCGGGGAGCTGTTTTTT	CASSQELGGELFF
15	TRBV4-3	TRBJ1-2	-	-	TGCGCCAGCAGCCAAGAGAGGGTGTGGAACTATGGCTACACCTTC	CASSQERVWNYGYTF
12	TRBV20-1	TRBJ1-5	-	once	TGCAGTGTCGGGGCCGGAAATCAGCCCCAGCATTTT	CSVGAGNQPQHF
15	TRBV29-1	TRBJ1-3	TRBD1	-	TGCAGCGTTGGGACAGGGGGACATTTTTGGGACACCATATATTTT	CSVGTGGHFWDTIYF
15	TRBV15	TRBJ2-7	TRBD1	-	TGTGCCACCAGCAGTCCCGGGACAGGATCCTACGAGCAGTACTTC	CATSSPGTGSYEQYF
15	TRBV5-6	TRBJ2-1	TRBD2	-	TGTGCCAGCAGCTTAACTAGCGGGGCATACAATGAGCAGTTCTTC	CASSLTSGAYNEQFF
15	TRBV27	TRBJ2-7	-	once	TGTGCCAGCAGTTTATCCCCGGCGGGGAATTACGAGCAGTACTTC	CASSLSPAGNYEQYF
14	TRBV20-1	TRBJ1-6	TRBD1	-	TGCAGTGCTAGATTAAGGGACAGAAATTCACCCCTCCACTTT	CSARLRDRNSPLHF
14	TRBV29-1	TRBJ1-4	-	-	TGCAGCGTAGGCACCGGGCCCCCAGACGCAAAACTGTTTTTT	CSVGTGPPDAKLFF
13	TRBV20-1	TRBJ1-1	TRBD1	-	TGCAGTGTTCCGGGACAGACGAACACTGAAGCTTTCTTT	CSVPGQTNTEAFF
13	TRBV6-5	TRBJ2-3	TRBD2	-	TGTGCCAGCTGGACTAGCGGGGTTAATACGCAGTATTTT	CASWTSGVNTQYF
14	TRBV20-1	TRBJ1-5	-	-	TGCCCCGAAGGCGGGCGGGGGCTCGGGGAGCCCCAGCATTTT	CPEGGRGLGEPQHF
10	TRBV20-1	TRBJ2-7	-	-	TGCAGTGCTAGGGGTGCCGAGCAGTACTTC	CSARGAEQYF
16	TRBV30	TRBJ2-5	TRBD1	-	TGTGCCTGGGTTTCCCCCAAGACAGGGTGGAGGGAGACCCAGTACTTC	CAWVSPKTGWRETQYF
14	TRBV6-2/TRBV6-3	TRBJ2-1	TRBD2	-	TGTGCCAGCTCCGGGACTAGCGGGTATAATGAGCAGTTCTTC	CASSGTSGYNEQFF
11	TRBV30	TRBJ1-4	-	-	TGTGCCTGGAGCGTTGGTGAAAAACTGTTTTTT	CAWSVGEKLFF
14	TRBV9	TRBJ1-1	-	-	TGTGCCAGCAGCCCTACCCCATCGAACACTGAAGCTTTCTTT	CASSPTPSNTEAFF
15	TRBV20-1	TRBJ2-5	-	-	TGCAGTGCGCCTCTCCCTGACAGAGAGCAAGAGACCCAGTACTTC	CSAPLPDREQETQYF
15	TRBV27	TRBJ1-2	TRBD1	-	TGTGCCAGCAGGCTTGAGGGACAGGGGAAGTTCGGCTACACCTTC	CASRLEGQGKFGYTF
10	TRBV2	TRBJ2-7	-	-	TGTGCCAGCACCCCGACGCCTGAGTACTTC	CASTPTPEYF
14	TRBV2	TRBJ1-6	-	once	TGTGCCAGCAGTGCGGACGGGAGGGATTCACCCCTCCACTTT	CASSADGRDSPLHF
13	TRBV20-1	TRBJ1-5	-	few	TGCAGTGCCCACCGGGACAGCAATCAGCCCCAGCATTTT	CSAHRDSNQPQHF
16	TRBV29-1	TRBJ2-2	-	-	TGCAGCGTTGAAAAAGCGCTGGGCCTCAACACCGGGGAGCTGTTTTTT	CSVEKALGLNTGELFF
11	TRBV6-2/TRBV6-3	TRBJ2-5	-	-	TGTGCCAGCAGTTTCCTGGAGACCCAGTACTTC	CASSFLETQYF